Listed here are 8 T cell receptor beta chains from one sample, sequenced in a study of T cells in Graves' hyperthyroidism and ophthalmopathy. Template material for amplifying TCR beta CDR3 regions consisted of RNA transcripts. First-round RT-PCR targeting the TCR CDR3 was performed with the HTBI primer set. One entry per CDR3 protein, called by TCRdb with MiXCR from the multiplex PCR reads. Here the sample spans 600,000 or so distinct CDR3 sequences, under 20% being singletons. The sample taken for sequencing was blood. Receptor source: a woman in her twenties or thirties with Graves' hyperthyroidism.

The table lists this clonotype with a few counts. The junction shows a germline mismatch at one end, possibly a read error. The V and J genes are TRBV28 and TRBJ2-7; D possibly corresponds to TRBD2 (5 bases). This CDR3 comprises 11 residues. CDR1 and CDR2 (germline): MDHEN, SYDVKM. The CDR3: CAGSLRDEQYF. The CDR3 DNA is TGTGCCGGCAGTTTGCGGGACGAGCAGTACTTC.

The table lists this clonotype with many counts. The chain employs TRBV6-1 and TRBJ1-1, with unresolved D. Trimming left V 10 bases short and J 0 bases short, with 12 bases between. Germline V lookup: CDR1 MNHNS, CDR2 SASEGT. The CDR3 length is 13 residues. CDR3 DNA sequence: TGTGCCACCCGAAGATCTATGAACACTGAAGCTTTCTTT. Its protein product is CATRRSMNTEAFF.

J is TRBJ2-1 and V is TRBV24-1; D is possibly TRBD1 or TRBD2 (5 bases each). CDR1 is KGHDR, CDR2 SFDVKD, per germline. This CDR3 is built from 16 residues. Trimming cost V 3 bases and J 3 bases, with 14 bases left between them. For the CDR3, the DNA is TGTGCCACCAGTGATCGAGGGGTACAGATCTACAATGAGCAGTTCTTC. Translated: CATSDRGVQIYNEQFF.

This clonotype was seen at least ten times. The J gene is TRBJ2-1, the V gene TRBV7-9, with 7 bases that match TRBD2. V gave up 4 bases and J gave up 10 bases; unmatched junction bases: 10. CDR1 is SEHNR and CDR2 is FQNEAQ in the germline V gene (reference sequence). The CDR3 extends over 14 amino acids. The CDR3 nucleotides read TGTGCCAGCAGCTGGTCGGGAGGCCGAGGGGAGCAGTTCTTC. Amino acids: CASSWSGGRGEQFF. Complete variable domain (other parts from reference TRBV7-9 and TRBJ2-1): DTGVSQNPRHKITKRGQNVTFRCDPISEHNRLYWYRQTLGQGPEFLTYFQNEAQLEKSRLLSDRFSAERPKGSFSTLEIQRTEQGDSAMYLCASSWSGGRGEQFFGPGTRLTVL.

This clonotype was observed many times. The CDR3 sequence is CASSGTGNQPQHF. The DNA of the CDR3 is TGTGCCAGCAGTGGGACAGGTAATCAGCCCCAGCATTTT. This chain links TRBV2 with TRBJ1-5; 7 nucleotides match TRBD1. Germline V lookup: CDR1 SNHLY, CDR2 FYNNEI. V was clipped by 4 bases and J by 4 bases; unmatched bases: 1. The CDR3 has 13 residues. The complete variable domain, with remaining parts taken from reference TRBV2 and TRBJ1-5, reads EPEVTQTPSHQVTQMGQEVILRCVPISNHLYFYWYRQILGQKVEFLVSFYNNEISEKSEIFDDQFSVERPDGSNFTLKIRSTKLEDSAMYFCASSGTGNQPQHFGDGTRLSIL.

This clonotype occurred a few times. This chain connects TRBV30 to TRBJ1-1; D remains ambiguous. Germline V gene data show CDR1 as GTSNPN and CDR2 as SVGIG (reference sequence). This CDR3 spans 13 amino acids. Trimming pared 3 bases from V and 7 bases from J, leaving 15 bases between. CDR3 amino acids: CAWRLPPGVEAFF. The CDR3, as DNA: TGTGCCTGGAGGCTACCCCCCGGGGTTGAAGCTTTCTTT.

This clonotype was seen ten or more times. The rearrangement uses TRBV2 and TRBJ1-5, with 10 bases aligning to TRBD1. J gave up 7 bases and V 6 bases, and 9 bases lay outside the gene matches. Per germline, CDR1 SNHLY and CDR2 FYNNEI. The CDR3 loop spans 15 amino acids. The CDR3 DNA reads TGTGCCAGCAGCGGGGACAGGGGAAGGGGACAGCCCCAGCATTTT. Protein sequence: CASSGDRGRGQPQHF.

Of note for this clonotype: This clone may be a read error of a much larger clone one base away. V is TRBV2 and J is TRBJ2-7; TRBD1 matches at 7 bases. The CDR3 has 16 amino acids. V lost 4 bases and J lost 0; bases outside the gene matches: 9. Germline CDR1 and CDR2: SNHLY and FYNNEI. CDR3 residues: CASSVGGVGGSYEQYF. CDR3 in DNA: TGTGCCAGCAGTGTAGGGGGCGTCGGCGGCTCCTACGAGCAGTACTTC. The whole variable domain, remainder taken from reference TRBV2 and TRBJ2-7, is EPEVTQTPSHQVTQMGQEVILRCVPISNHLYFYWYRQILGQKVEFLVSFYNNEISEKSEIFDDQFSVERPDGSNFTLKIRSTKLEDSAMYFCASSVGGVGGSYEQYFGPGTRLTVT.